These 21 T cell receptor beta chains were sequenced from one sample in a study of T cell responses to AZD1222 COVID-19 vaccine. Assay: immunoSEQ multiplex PCR; the TCRdb copy retains only in-frame clones and omits some. The table has 75,000 to 100,000 clones, roughly 92% seen once. This specimen consisted of peripheral blood, obtained on day 0 of AZD1222 vaccination. The receptors come from an adult in good health.

The V call is TRBV27, the J call TRBJ1-5, with 8 nucleotides matching TRBD1. CDR1 is MNHEY, CDR2 SMNVEV, per germline (reference sequence). Trimming cost V 5 bases and J 7 bases; bases outside gene matches: 7. The CDR3 runs to 14 residues. The CDR3 region is CASSIQGASQPQHF. CDR3 coding DNA: TGTGCCAGCAGTATTCAGGGGGCAAGCCAGCCCCAGCATTTT.

This chain joins TRBV5-1 and TRBJ1-3; D may be TRBD1 (5 bases). The CDR3 spans 17 residues. V was trimmed by 3 bases and J by 0 bases, leaving 16 bases between them. CDR1 and CDR2 from the germline V gene are SGHRS and YFSETQ. The CDR3 sequence: CASSYDMTGTSGNTIYF. As DNA, the CDR3 is TGCGCCAGCAGCTACGATATGACGGGGACCTCTGGAAACACCATATATTTT.

J is TRBJ1-1 and V is TRBV5-1, with D uncertain. V was cut by 0 bases and J by 1 base, with 10 bases left in between. The CDR3 is 15 residues long. CDR1 is SGHRS and CDR2 is YFSETQ in the germline V gene. This chain's CDR3 is CASSLAAGANTEAFF. CDR3 bases: TGCGCCAGCAGCTTGGCCGCGGGAGCGAACACTGAAGCTTTCTTT.

This clone is a singleton in its sample. The V call is TRBV20-1, the J call TRBJ2-7; 9 bases map to TRBD2. The germline V gene has CDR1 DFQATT and CDR2 SNEGSKA (reference sequence). The CDR3 is made up of 14 amino acids. V shed 4 bases and J 5 bases; nucleotides not matched to a gene: 9. The CDR3 reads CSAIEGLALNEQYF. DNA for the CDR3: TGCAGTGCTATTGAAGGACTAGCGCTCAACGAGCAGTACTTC.

This clone occurred once. The chain has TRBV18 and TRBJ1-6; D perhaps matches TRBD1 (6 bases). Trimming shortened V by 4 bases and J by 7 bases, and 17 bases separated the two germline ends. The CDR3 is made up of 16 amino acids. Germline lookup yields CDR1 KGHSH and CDR2 LQKENI. The CDR3 spells CASSLPTGRRNSPLHF. CDR3 nucleotides: TGTGCCAGCTCACTTCCTACAGGGAGGCGGAATTCACCCCTCCACTTT.

This clone was detected once. The J gene is TRBJ1-2, the V gene TRBV28, with 8 bases lining up with TRBD1. CDR1 is MDHEN, CDR2 SYDVKM, per germline. This CDR3 has 13 amino acids. V was pared by 6 bases and J by 4 bases, with 4 bases of the junction left unmatched. The CDR3 spells CASSQGQGYGYTF. CDR3 coding DNA: TGTGCCAGCAGCCAAGGACAGGGCTATGGCTACACCTTC.

The chain is built from TRBV2 and TRBJ2-5; a possible D gene is TRBD1 (6 bases). The CDR3 has 13 residues. The germline gives CDR1 SNHLY, CDR2 FYNNEI. Deletions cut 3 bases from V and 5 bases from J, with 10 bases between. The DNA for the CDR3 is TGTGCCAGCAGTGATGGGGGCCGGGAGACCCAGTACTTC. Residues: CASSDGGRETQYF.

V usage is TRBV6-6 and J usage is TRBJ2-3; possible D gene TRBD1, 6 bases. V was pared by 8 bases and J by 2 bases, with 8 bases between. Germline CDR1 is MNHNY and CDR2 is SVGAGI (reference sequence). The CDR3 has 12 amino acids. CDR3 nucleotide sequence: TGTGCCAGCGCAGGGGCCACAGATACGCAGTATTTT. Translating it yields CASAGATDTQYF.

The chain is built from TRBV5-1 and TRBJ2-5, with 9 nucleotides matching TRBD1. Looked up from germline, CDR1 is SGHRS and CDR2 is YFSETQ. V gave up 0 bases and J gave up 4 bases; unmatched junction bases: 7. This CDR3 has 16 amino acids. As DNA, the CDR3 is TGCGCCAGCAGCTTGGGACAGGGGGGCGTCTCAGAGACCCAGTACTTC. Protein product: CASSLGQGGVSETQYF.

V gene TRBV10-3 combines with J gene TRBJ2-7; D unclear. Germline assignment: CDR1 ENHRY and CDR2 SYGVKD. V was clipped by 3 bases and J by 3 bases, with 6 bases between them. This CDR3 spans 12 amino acids. CDR3 loop: CAISDRNYEQYF. The CDR3 nucleotides read TGTGCCATCAGTGATAGAAACTACGAGCAGTACTTC.

This chain joins TRBV9 and TRBJ1-1; the match to TRBD1 covers 7 bases. V was clipped by 3 bases and J by 4 bases; unmatched bases: 6. This CDR3 is built from 14 residues. Germline V gene sequence: CDR1 SGDLS, CDR2 YYNGEE. CDR3 DNA sequence: TGTGCCAGCAGCGCGACAGGGTGGGGCACTGAAGCTTTCTTT. It codes for CASSATGWGTEAFF.

V usage is TRBV29-1 and J usage is TRBJ2-7; TRBD1 agrees at 10 bases. The germline V gene has CDR1 SQVTM and CDR2 ANQGSEA. V lost 2 bases, J lost 7 bases, and 14 bases stayed unmatched. The CDR3 length is 16 residues. CDR3 in DNA: TGCAGCGTTGAATCCCGGACCGGGACAGGGGCTTTTGAGCAGTACTTC. It is translated as CSVESRTGTGAFEQYF.

V and J are TRBV30 and TRBJ2-4; 7 nucleotides line up with TRBD2. The CDR3 covers 15 residues. In germline, CDR1 is GTSNPN, CDR2 SVGIG (reference sequence). Trimming took 1 base from V and 3 from J; bases not matched to a gene: 6. CDR3 coding DNA: TGTGCCTGGAGTGCGGCGGGAGTAGTCAAAAACATTCAGTACTTC. Its protein is CAWSAAGVVKNIQYF.

The chain employs TRBV28 and TRBJ1-1, with D unresolved. With 8 bases removed from V and 3 bases from J, the gap between germline ends came to 16 bases. Per germline, CDR1 MDHEN and CDR2 SYDVKM. CDR3 length: 14 residues. The CDR3 sequence is CASQPPSEYTEAFF. Written as DNA, the CDR3 is TGTGCCAGCCAGCCTCCCAGCGAATACACTGAAGCTTTCTTT.

The V and J genes are TRBV18 and TRBJ1-1; D is possibly TRBD1 (5 bases). The CDR3 totals 17 residues. V was trimmed by 4 bases and J by 0 bases, leaving 18 bases between them. Germline V gene sequence: CDR1 KGHSH, CDR2 LQKENI. CDR3 sequence reads: CASSLTGSRVLNTEAFF. The DNA for the CDR3 is TGTGCCAGCTCACTAACGGGCTCCAGGGTTTTGAACACTGAAGCTTTCTTT.

The gene calls are TRBV24-1 and TRBJ2-1, with D maybe TRBD1 (6 bases). The CDR3 sequence is 13 residues long. Germline V CDR1 and CDR2: KGHDR, SFDVKD. V lost 4 bases and J 5 bases, leaving 8 bases between the germline ends. The CDR3 reads CATSEWTDNEQFF. As DNA, the CDR3 is TGTGCCACCAGTGAATGGACAGACAATGAGCAGTTCTTC.

This clone occurred once. This chain joins TRBV19 and TRBJ2-5; tentatively, D is TRBD1 (6 bases). This CDR3 has 15 residues. Germline assignment: CDR1 LNHDA and CDR2 SQIVND (reference sequence). Trimming left V 4 bases short and J 6 bases short, with 18 bases between. CDR3 nucleotide sequence: TGTGCCAGTAGTACACAGGGTCCTAAGGGGAAGACCCAGTACTTC. It is translated as CASSTQGPKGKTQYF.

This chain joins TRBV6-4 and TRBJ1-4, with a tentative D call TRBD1 (5 bases). Germline CDR1 and CDR2: MRHNA and SNTAGT. Trimming removed 5 bases from V and 5 bases from J, with 12 bases in between. This CDR3 is built from 14 residues. CDR3 in amino acids: CASSPGTENEKLFF. The CDR3 coding sequence is TGTGCCAGCAGTCCGGGGACGGAGAATGAAAAACTGTTTTTT.

This clone was observed once. The chain joins TRBV6-4 to TRBJ2-7; either TRBD1 or TRBD2 may fit D (5 bases each). The CDR3 totals 16 residues. Deletions cut 2 bases from V and 3 bases from J, with 17 bases between. Germline CDR1 MRHNA, CDR2 SNTAGT. CDR3 DNA: TGTGCCAGCAGTGACCTACTCGGGGACGGTGTCTACGAGCAGTACTTC. Translating gives CASSDLLGDGVYEQYF.

In the case of this clone: A junction end diverges from the germline sequence, so it may reflect a read error. The J gene is TRBJ1-1, the V gene TRBV18; tentative D call: TRBD1 (6 bases). The CDR3 has 15 residues. Germline CDR1 and CDR2: KGHSH and LQKENI. CDR3 sequence (DNA): TGTGCCAGCTCTCCCTTCTCGGGGGGCGGCACTGAAGCTTTTTTT. Translation gives CASSPFSGGGTEAFF.

This clone was counted a few times. The chain joins TRBV4-1 to TRBJ1-2; D might be TRBD1 (5 bases). CDR1 and CDR2 (germline): MGHRA, YSYEKL. V was trimmed by 2 bases and J by 6 bases, leaving 10 bases between them. The CDR3 contains 13 residues. The DNA of the CDR3 is TGCGCCAGCAGCCAACCCCAGGGTGATGGCTACACCTTC. This gives the protein CASSQPQGDGYTF.